Sequencing of this TCR beta chain was carried out in a study of shared clonotypes between healthy human individuals. Study as a whole: Donors had three CD4 naive, three CD4 memory, two CD8 naive and one CD8 memory plate apiece. Findings and limits, study-wide: Clonotype sharing among donors was thought likely to change with sequencing depth.

Clones were sequenced by immunoSEQ multiplex PCR, and TCRdb holds only the in-frame ones, with some missing. The profile shows around 240,000 clones, over 60% of them singletons. The CDR3 contains 14 residues. With 6 bases removed from V and 6 bases from J, the gap between germline ends came to 18 bases. The germline gives CDR1 MNHNS, CDR2 SASEGT. Into CD45RA+ naive and CD45RA-negative memory subsets, the CD4+ cells were split. Remarks on this clone: Its antigen remains unidentified.

The chain employs TRBV6-1 and TRBJ2-7; D ambiguous. The specimen sequenced was memory CD4+ T cells sorted from blood. Subset described: CD45RA-negative fraction. This TCR derives from a man aged 25-45 years in good health. CDR3 sequence (DNA): TGTGCCAGCAGGGGTTCTGACAAATCGGGCGAGCAGTACTTC. Its translation is CASRGSDKSGEQYF.